This note documents a single T cell receptor (beta chain) sequence. What it binds is unknown. The data are from a study of T-cell memory formation after mild COVID-19. Findings and caveats of the study: Among CD4+ contracting clones, most were CM and EM, and CD8+ ones EMRA.

The germline CDR1 and CDR2 sequences are LGHDT and YNNKEL (reference sequence). This CDR3 has 14 residues. V dropped 4 bases and J dropped 8 bases, with 17 bases sitting between them. From the 5' RACE reads, TCRdb called clonotypes with MiXCR, one entry per CDR3 protein. The sample contains 300,000 to 350,000 distinct CDR3 sequences, around an eighth of which appear only once. Sequencing input: PBMCs or a T cell subset sorted from them (not recorded which). This clonotype originated in a man between 18 and 29 years old who had mild COVID-19 (a few samples of this study predate the infection). Cell type and time point are not known. The rearrangement links TRBV3-1 to TRBJ1-2; D is perhaps TRBD1 (5 bases). The CDR3 DNA reads TGTGCCAGCAGCCCCGCGGCTGGGGCGCGGGGCTACACCTTC. Its translation is CASSPAAGARGYTF.